The 5 T cell receptor beta chains below were found in one sample sequenced in a study of cytomegalovirus exposure and HLA in healthy donors. The PCR had 60 Vbeta and 13 Jbeta primers. Produced via immunoSEQ multiplex PCR; TCRdb's table is partial and in-frame only. Here the sample spans 95,000 to 100,000 clones, 74% being singletons. The sample taken for sequencing was PBMCs. Every receptor here comes from a male donor in good health and CMV-seronegative.

The chain carries TRBV28 and TRBJ2-5; 7 nucleotides align to TRBD2. The end of the DNA fits TRBJ2-7 better, so the J call may be wrong. The CDR3 is 15 amino acids. Germline-derived CDR1 and CDR2 are MDHEN and SYDVKM. The CDR3 protein is CASSPQKRRGYEQYF. The CDR3 nucleotides read TGTGCCAGCAGTCCTCAGAAGCGGCGGGGGTACGAGCAGTACTTC.

The chain has TRBV4-2 and TRBJ2-3; 14 bases match TRBD2. Trimming took 4 bases from V and 3 from J; bases not matched to a gene: 3. Germline V gives CDR1 LGHNA, CDR2 YNFKEQ. This CDR3 spans 16 amino acids. This CDR3 reads CASSLGTSGRTDTQYF. The CDR3 DNA follows: TGTGCCAGCAGCCTGGGGACTAGCGGGAGAACAGATACGCAGTATTTT.

The J gene is TRBJ2-7, the V gene TRBV6-6; the match to TRBD1 covers 7 bases. CDR1 is MNHNY and CDR2 is SVGAGI in the germline V gene (reference sequence). V was clipped by 8 bases and J by 4 bases; unmatched bases: 14. The CDR3 spans 15 residues. This CDR3 reads CASAKPTGAVYEQYF. In DNA, the CDR3 is TGTGCCAGCGCCAAACCTACAGGGGCCGTGTACGAGCAGTACTTC.

This chain links TRBV6-1 with TRBJ2-7, with TRBD2 matching over 15 bases. Germline V gives CDR1 MNHNS, CDR2 SASEGT. Unmatched junction bases numbered 4, after V lost 4 bases and J lost 0 bases. The CDR3 has 17 residues. CDR3 nucleotide sequence: TGTGCCAGCAGTGCAGGACTAGCGGGAGGGCTCTCCTACGAGCAGTACTTC. Translation: CASSAGLAGGLSYEQYF.

The gene calls are TRBV5-1 and TRBJ2-7, with 10 bases lining up with TRBD2. V was clipped by 4 bases and J by 5 bases; unmatched bases: 3. CDR1 is SGHRS, CDR2 YFSETQ, per germline. The CDR3 contains 13 residues. CDR3 nucleotides: TGCGCCAGCAGCGAGGGGACTAGCGACGAGCAGTACTTC. Its translation is CASSEGTSDEQYF.